Listed below are T cell receptor beta chains from one sample, sequenced in a study of T cells in Graves' hyperthyroidism and ophthalmopathy. Using its own MiXCR run on the multiplex PCR reads, TCRdb lists one record per CDR3 protein. The sample includes under 550,000 distinct CDR3 sequences, 20% of them seen just once. Sequencing was performed on blood. The receptor set was obtained from a man aged 40-49 years with Graves' ophthalmopathy. Each CDR3 is given with its conserved first and last residue. D genes are given only for firm matches.

J gene: TRBJ1-2; D gene: TRBD1; V gene: TRBV15; CDR3 protein: CATSRDLGTGPTF
J gene: TRBJ1-2; D gene: NA; V gene: TRBV5-1; CDR3 protein: CASSRQDSNYGYTF
J gene: TRBJ2-3; D gene: NA; V gene: TRBV3-1; CDR3 protein: CASSQPGVNGYLSDTQYF
J gene: TRBJ1-1; D gene: NA; V gene: TRBV5-1; CDR3 protein: CASSRGGPTEAFF
J gene: TRBJ2-6; D gene: TRBD1; V gene: TRBV27; CDR3 protein: CASRGRGRGANVLTF
J gene: TRBJ1-1; D gene: NA; V gene: TRBV5-1; CDR3 protein: CASSQGTMNTEAFF
J gene: TRBJ1-2; D gene: NA; V gene: TRBV15; CDR3 protein: CATSRDGAGKDGYTF
J gene: TRBJ2-7; D gene: TRBD2; V gene: TRBV20-1; CDR3 protein: CSAKQTSGSPSYEQYF
J gene: TRBJ2-7; D gene: NA; V gene: TRBV6-1; CDR3 protein: CASSARLFSYEQYF
J gene: TRBJ2-7; D gene: NA; V gene: TRBV2; CDR3 protein: CASSFLDIQHEQYF
J gene: TRBJ1-5; D gene: TRBD1; V gene: TRBV11-2; CDR3 protein: CASSLGDRGNQPQHF
J gene: TRBJ2-1; D gene: TRBD2; V gene: TRBV20-1; CDR3 protein: CSARDASGGSYNEQFF
J gene: TRBJ2-1; D gene: TRBD2; V gene: TRBV11-3; CDR3 protein: CASRGGGADEQFF
J gene: TRBJ2-6; D gene: NA; V gene: TRBV3-1; CDR3 protein: CASSQDLRLSGANVLTF